A single sample gave rise to the 2 T cell receptor beta chains below, sequenced in a study of shared clonotypes between healthy human individuals. Profiled with immunoSEQ multiplex PCR; TCRdb holds only in-frame clones, not every one. The sample has roughly 1,600,000 clones; 98% are singletons. Sample: naive CD4+ T cells sorted from blood. Subset: CD45RA+ positively selected. These receptors all stem from a man aged 25-45 years in good health.

The genes are TRBV7-9 and TRBJ1-3, with TRBD1 identical over 9 bases. The CDR3 is 16 residues long. The V gene's germline CDR1 is SEHNR and CDR2 FQNEAQ (reference sequence). The V gene end was trimmed by 5 bases and the J gene end by 4 bases; junction bases not matched to a gene: 9. The CDR3 DNA is TGTGCCAGCAGCCCAACGCCCGGGACAGGGGGAAACACCATATATTTT. The encoded protein is CASSPTPGTGGNTIYF.

The rearrangement joins TRBV7-9 to TRBJ1-1; tentative D call: TRBD1 (5 bases). Germline V gene lookup returns CDR1 SEHNR and CDR2 FQNEAQ (reference sequence). V dropped 0 bases and J dropped 6 bases, with 8 bases sitting between them. The CDR3 is 13 residues long. CDR3 sequence reads: CASSLAGAPEAFF. The CDR3 DNA reads as TGTGCCAGCAGCTTAGCTGGGGCCCCTGAAGCTTTCTTT. Variable domain in full (rest from reference TRBV7-9 and TRBJ1-1): DTGVSQNPRHKITKRGQNVTFRCDPISEHNRLYWYRQTLGQGPEFLTYFQNEAQLEKSRLLSDRFSAERPKGSFSTLEIQRTEQGDSAMYLCASSLAGAPEAFFGQGTRLTVV.